This is a list of T cell receptor beta chains from one sample in a study of blood T cell repertoires in COVID-19. Sequencing used immunoSEQ multiplex PCR; TCRdb keeps in-frame clones, though not all of them. The sample has about 110,000 clones, around nine tenths seen once. Source material: peripheral blood. All receptors derive from a human donor in a cohort sampled during active COVID-19. Each CDR3 is given with its conserved first and last residue. D genes are given only for firm matches. Clone size is stated in some rows and not others, as once, few, many or a class when expanded.

TRBJ2-1,TRBD2,once,TRBV3-1/TRBV3-2,TGTGCCAGCAGCCAAGTCACTAGCGGGGGGGAGGATCATGAGCAGTTCTTC,CASSQVTSGGEDHEQFF
TRBJ2-1,TRBD2,NA,TRBV19,TGTGCCAGTACCGCGGGGACTAGCGGGAGGGTGAGTGAGCAGTTCTTC,CASTAGTSGRVSEQFF
TRBJ1-5,TRBD1,NA,TRBV10-3,TGTGCCTCAACAGGGGGCTTGACTCAGCCCCAGCATTTT,CASTGGLTQPQHF
TRBJ1-5,TRBD1,NA,TRBV10-3,TGTGCCATCAGCTCACAGGGGAGAGGTCAGCCCCAGCATTTT,CAISSQGRGQPQHF
TRBJ2-5,TRBD2,NA,TRBV7-3,TGTGCCAGCAGCTCCCCTGCGGGGGGACGCCAAGAGACCCAGTACTTC,CASSSPAGGRQETQYF
TRBJ2-2,NA,NA,TRBV5-1,TGCGCCAGCAGCACCTCAGGGGACACCGGGGAGCTGTTTTTT,CASSTSGDTGELFF
TRBJ2-3,TRBD1,NA,TRBV28,TGTGCCAGCAGTGGCGAGTATTCTCAGGGGGCCGATTTTACAGATACGCAGTATTTT,CASSGEYSQGADFTDTQYF
TRBJ2-7,TRBD2,NA,TRBV28,TGTGCCAGCAGAAATAGCGGGAGCTCCTACGAGCAGTACTTC,CASRNSGSSYEQYF
TRBJ2-1,NA,NA,TRBV5-6,TGTGCCAGCAGCTTGGGGGTGGGAGCGGCCTACAATGAGCAGTTCTTC,CASSLGVGAAYNEQFF
TRBJ2-7,TRBD1,NA,TRBV6-6,TGTGCCAGCAGCCGAACGACGAACCTGGACAGGGGCATAGGGGAGCAGTACTTC,CASSRTTNLDRGIGEQYF
TRBJ2-7,NA,NA,TRBV7-2,TGTGCCAGCAGCCTCTCCTACGAGCAGTACTTC,CASSLSYEQYF
TRBJ2-6,NA,once,TRBV19,TGTGCCAGTAGCCACATCGGTGGCCGGGGGAATTCTGGGGCCAACGTCCTGACTTTC,CASSHIGGRGNSGANVLTF
TRBJ2-1,NA,NA,TRBV7-3,TGTGCCAGCAGCCGTCGGACAGCTGAATACAATGAGCAGTTCTTC,CASSRRTAEYNEQFF
TRBJ1-4,NA,NA,TRBV18,TGTGCCAGCTCACCACAGGGGCTTGGTGGTGAAAAACTGTTTTTT,CASSPQGLGGEKLFF
TRBJ1-5,NA,NA,TRBV19,TGTGCCAGTAGTCCCACGCACAGAGCCAATCAGCCCCAGCATTTT,CASSPTHRANQPQHF
TRBJ2-1,NA,NA,TRBV6-6,TGTGCCAGCAGTTACTCTCCCGGGAAGGAGCAGTTCTTC,CASSYSPGKEQFF
TRBJ2-3,NA,NA,TRBV27,TGTGCCAGCAGGAGGGCCCCGGAAGATACGCAGTATTTT,CASRRAPEDTQYF
TRBJ1-1,NA,NA,TRBV7-9,TGTGCCAGCAGGCAGGGCACGGGCACTGAAGCTTTCTTT,CASRQGTGTEAFF
TRBJ1-3,NA,NA,TRBV28,TGTGCCAGCAGTTTCCGGGGGTACGGCACCATATATTTT,CASSFRGYGTIYF
TRBJ1-2,TRBD1,NA,TRBV4-1,TGCGCCCGCAGCCGACCCGGGACAGGGGCGGACCAGGGCTACACCTTC,CARSRPGTGADQGYTF
TRBJ2-5,NA,NA,TRBV7-2,TGTGCCAGCAGCTTTCTACAGCGGGAAGAGACCCAGTACTTC,CASSFLQREETQYF
TRBJ1-1,NA,NA,TRBV5-6,TGTGCCAGCAGCTTGGGAACAGAGCCTGAAGCTTTCTTT,CASSLGTEPEAFF
TRBJ1-1,NA,NA,TRBV6-5,TGTGCCAGCAGTTACTCCCCAGGGAAAACTGAAGCTTTCTTT,CASSYSPGKTEAFF
TRBJ1-3,NA,few,TRBV30,TGTGCCTTACAGGGAAACTCTGGAAACACCATATATTTT,CALQGNSGNTIYF
TRBJ1-1,NA,few,TRBV12-3/TRBV12-4,TGTGCCAGCAGTACAGGGAGACGAGCTTTCTTT,CASSTGRRAFF
TRBJ1-5,TRBD1,NA,TRBV7-2,TGTGCCAGCAGCTTAGATACCGCAGGGGGCGTCTGGCCCCAGCATTTT,CASSLDTAGGVWPQHF
TRBJ1-6,TRBD1,NA,TRBV5-5,TGTGCCAGCAGCCCGGCGGGGGGACAGGGGACGACAGGGGGGAATTCACCCCTCCACTTT,CASSPAGGQGTTGGNSPLHF
TRBJ2-7,NA,NA,TRBV6-5,TGTGCCAGCATAGGCGGTAGCGGCGTTTACGAGCAGTACTTC,CASIGGSGVYEQYF
TRBJ1-1,TRBD1,few,TRBV30,TGTGCCTGGAGTGTGACCGGGACAGGGGGCAGTGAAGCTTTCTTT,CAWSVTGTGGSEAFF
TRBJ2-1,NA,NA,TRBV6-2/TRBV6-3,TGTGCCAGCAGTTACAGGGGCGCGGTCCACAATGAGCAGTTCTTC,CASSYRGAVHNEQFF
TRBJ2-1,TRBD2,NA,TRBV28,TGTGCCAGCAGTAGACCGACTAGCGGGGGATACAATGAGCAGTTCTTC,CASSRPTSGGYNEQFF
TRBJ1-5,TRBD1,once,TRBV27,TGTGCCAGCAGTTTATACGGGACAGGCGAAAATCAGCCCCAGCATTTT,CASSLYGTGENQPQHF
TRBJ2-1,TRBD2,NA,TRBV4-2,TGTGCCAGCAGCCGGGGGGAGGGCCGGGACAATGAGCAGTTCTTC,CASSRGEGRDNEQFF
TRBJ2-7,NA,NA,TRBV12-3/TRBV12-4,TGTGCCAGCAGTCAACATGCCTACGAGCAGTACTTC,CASSQHAYEQYF
TRBJ1-1,NA,NA,TRBV10-3,TGTGCCATCTCTGGCACAGGGACCACTGAAGCTTTCTTT,CAISGTGTTEAFF
TRBJ2-5,TRBD2,once,TRBV15,TGTGCCACCAGCAGAGTGGCGGGGGGCGAAGAGACCCAGTACTTC,CATSRVAGGEETQYF
TRBJ1-4,TRBD1,NA,TRBV5-1,TGCGCCAGCAGCATGGCACAGGGGTCGGGCCGGTATAATGAAAAACTGTTTTTT,CASSMAQGSGRYNEKLFF
TRBJ1-1,NA,NA,TRBV9,TGTGCCAGCAGCGTAGGTGTAACAGGAGCCAACACTGAAGCTTTCTTT,CASSVGVTGANTEAFF
TRBJ1-2,NA,NA,TRBV3-1/TRBV3-2,TGTGCCAGCAGCCAATCCGGAGATTATGGCTACACCTTC,CASSQSGDYGYTF
TRBJ2-2,NA,NA,TRBV29-1,TGCAGCGTCGGAGACACCGGGGAGCTGTTTTTT,CSVGDTGELFF
TRBJ2-5,NA,NA,TRBV7-2,TGTGCCAGCAGCTCCTTAACGGGGACCCAGTACTTC,CASSSLTGTQYF
TRBJ1-6,NA,once,TRBV7-8,TGTGCCAGCAGTCCAGCGTCAGGGACCTATAATTCACCCCTCCACTTT,CASSPASGTYNSPLHF
TRBJ2-2,TRBD2,NA,TRBV28,TGTGCCAGCAGCCGAGCGGGAGGGCCTAAGGAGCTGTTTTTT,CASSRAGGPKELFF
TRBJ2-7,NA,NA,TRBV6-1,TGTGCCAGCAGTGAATTAGGGGCCGCGACCGAGCAGTACTTC,CASSELGAATEQYF
TRBJ2-5,TRBD2,NA,TRBV9,TGTGCCAGCAGCGTAGAACTAGCGACAGAGACCCAGTACTTC,CASSVELATETQYF
TRBJ2-5,TRBD2,NA,TRBV6-5,TGTGCCAGCAGAAAGCGGGGGGGACCCGACCAGTACTTC,CASRKRGGPDQYF
TRBJ1-2,TRBD1,many,TRBV3-1/TRBV3-2,TGTGCCAGCAGTCGTGGACAGGGGGCCGGCTATGGCTACACCTTC,CASSRGQGAGYGYTF
TRBJ2-7,NA,once,TRBV12-3/TRBV12-4,TGTGCCAGCAGTTTAGCGACTGTCGAGCAGTACTTC,CASSLATVEQYF
TRBJ1-2,NA,NA,TRBV6-5,TGTGCCAGCAGCGGCAGGCGCAGGGGCTACACCTTC,CASSGRRRGYTF
TRBJ2-5,TRBD1,NA,TRBV19,TGTGCCAGTAGTACAACGCCGGGGACAGGGGGAGAGACCCAGTACTTC,CASSTTPGTGGETQYF
TRBJ1-2,NA,NA,TRBV15,TGTGCCACCAGCAGAGAAGCGGGACCTCCGATGTGGGGCTACACCTTC,CATSREAGPPMWGYTF
TRBJ2-7,TRBD2,NA,TRBV11-2,TGTGCCAGCAGCTTCAGCGGGAGGGTGTACGAGCAGTACTTC,CASSFSGRVYEQYF
TRBJ1-1,NA,NA,TRBV5-6,TGTGCCAGCAGCTGGGCCCCGGGGAGGGTGAACACTGAAGCTTTCTTT,CASSWAPGRVNTEAFF
TRBJ2-1,TRBD1,NA,TRBV6-5,TGTGCCAGCACCCGACAGGGGAGCTCCTACAATGAGCAGTTCTTC,CASTRQGSSYNEQFF